This TCR beta chain was sequenced for a study of CD8 T cell repertoires and HIV-1 epitope variants. The overall study: Separate wells received one of Twenty-five Gag or Nef variant peptides. An uncultured baseline aliquot held 1M T cells.

With respect to this clone: Antigen unknown.

The germline V and J ends were trimmed by 1 base and 4 bases, with 7 bases remaining between them. The CDR3 covers 13 residues. The germline CDR1 and CDR2 sequences are PRHDT and FYEKMQ (reference sequence). The study's findings and limits: Beta chains alone show antigen proliferation, not cytokine profile or function. Six of nine antigen-specific clonotypes appeared cross-reactive to autologous or escape variants.

Here immunoSEQ multiplex PCR was the method, and the copy in TCRdb shows in-frame clones only, minus some. The table lists fewer than 4,000 clones, around 60% of them singletons, with around two fifths in the top ten. The J gene is TRBJ1-1, the V gene TRBV13; D call uncertain. Sequencing was carried out using cultured CD8+ T cells derived from PBMCs. The source is a male donor with HIV. The CDR3 is CASSLEGSTEAFF. Here the CDR3 DNA reads TGTGCCAGCAGCTTAGAAGGGAGCACTGAAGCTTTCTTT.